This T cell receptor (beta chain) came from a study of CD8+ T cells in alopecia areata. Study-wide context: Treated patients were dosed with oral tofacitinib, taking 5 to 10 mg twice daily.

Sorting separated CD4+ and CD8+ T cells out of PBMCs. Points from the study as a whole: It was lesional scalp, especially alopecia totalis/universalis, that showed higher clonality than normal scalp.

This clone was observed a handful of times. Its antigen is currently unknown. There are 11 residues in the CDR3. Germline values: CDR1 SQVTM, CDR2 ANQGSEA. Trimming cost V 7 bases and J 3 bases, with 9 bases left between them. As the sequencing template, cDNA was produced by extracting RNA and reverse transcribing it. The repertoire was sequenced with immunoSEQ multiplex PCR; TCRdb's copy has only in-frame clones and lacks some. The sample shows about 91,000 clones, around two fifths of them seen only once. The rearrangement uses TRBV29-1 and TRBJ1-1; D possibly corresponds to TRBD1 (6 bases). This receptor was identified in a human donor with alopecia areata. The sample consisted of CD4+ T cells sorted from blood. The chain's CDR3 is CSGRQDTEAFF. CDR3 in DNA: TGCAGCGGGAGACAGGACACTGAAGCTTTCTTT.